These 26 T cell receptor beta chains originate from one sample sequenced in a study of cytomegalovirus exposure and HLA in healthy donors. It was with 60 Vbeta and 13 Jbeta primers that the PCR ran. Sequencing used immunoSEQ multiplex PCR; TCRdb keeps in-frame clones, though not all of them. This sample carries about 170,000 clones, 70% to 85% of them seen once, and the ten largest clones take around 1.5%. The sequenced sample was PBMCs. Source of these receptors: a woman aged 25-40 years in good health and CMV-seropositive.

The chain employs TRBV5-1 and TRBJ2-7; 7 bases fit TRBD2. The V gene's germline CDR1 is SGHRS and CDR2 YFSETQ. The CDR3 is 16 residues long. V trimming: 0 bases; J trimming: 2 bases; junction bases outside the gene matches: 8. The CDR3 nucleotides are TGCGCCAGCAGCTTGGGCCTAGCGGCGTCGACCTACGAGCAGTACTTC. Protein product: CASSLGLAASTYEQYF. The full variable domain, completed using reference TRBV5-1 and TRBJ2-7, is KAGVTQTPRYLIKTRGQQVTLSCSPISGHRSVSWYQQTPGQGLQFLFEYFSETQRNKGNFPGRFSGRQFSNSRSEMNVSTLELGDSALYLCASSLGLAASTYEQYFGPGTRLTVT.

The V gene is TRBV15, the J gene TRBJ2-5; tentative D call: TRBD2 (6 bases). V lost 5 bases and J 2 bases, leaving 12 bases between the germline ends. CDR3 length equals 14 residues. The germline V gene encodes CDR1 LNHNV and CDR2 YYDKDF (reference sequence). CDR3 sequence: CATSRRTMQETQYF. DNA for the CDR3: TGTGCCACCAGCCGCCGGACTATGCAAGAGACCCAGTACTTC.

The chain joins TRBV28 to TRBJ2-2, with D possibly TRBD2 on 7 matching bases. Per the germline V gene, CDR1 is MDHEN and CDR2 is SYDVKM. Trimming shortened V by 6 bases and J by 6 bases, and 20 bases separated the two germline ends. The CDR3 loop spans 16 amino acids. The chain's CDR3 is CASSRGADRGAGELFF. The CDR3 coding sequence is TGTGCCAGCAGCCGGGGGGCGGACCGAGGCGCCGGGGAGCTGTTTTTT.

This chain links TRBV7-6 with TRBJ2-2; 13 bases line up with TRBD2. The germline CDR1 and CDR2 sequences are SGHVS and FNYEAQ. The V and J ends lost 4 bases and 5 bases, in that order; junction bases with no gene match: 4. The CDR3 contains 16 residues. The CDR3 DNA is TGTGCCAGCAGCTCAGGACTAGCGGGAGAAACCGGGGAGCTGTTTTTT. Protein: CASSSGLAGETGELFF.

The rearrangement uses TRBV12-5 and TRBJ2-1, with 10 bases fitting TRBD2. Germline CDR1 reads LGHNT; CDR2 reads FRNRAP. V lost 1 base, J lost 2 bases, and 2 bases stayed unmatched. The CDR3 has 16 residues. The CDR3, as DNA: TGTGCTAGTGGTTTGGCTCTAGCGGGAGCCTACAATGAGCAGTTCTTC. Its protein product is CASGLALAGAYNEQFF. The full variable domain, with the rest looked up from reference TRBV12-5 and TRBJ2-1, is DARVTQTPRHKVTEMGQEVTMRCQPILGHNTVFWYRQTMMQGLELLAYFRNRAPLDDSGMPKDRFSAEMPDATLATLKIQPSEPRDSAVYFCASGLALAGAYNEQFFGPGTRLTVL.

The V call is TRBV19, the J call TRBJ2-7, with 8 bases that match TRBD2. V lost 9 bases to trimming and J lost 3 bases; unmatched junction nucleotides: 4. Looked up from germline, CDR1 is LNHDA and CDR2 is SQIVND (reference sequence). The CDR3 is 12 amino acids. CDR3 amino acids: CASAREGYEQYF. As DNA, the CDR3 is TGTGCCAGCGCACGGGAGGGCTACGAGCAGTACTTC.

The CDR3 bases are TGTGCCAGCAGTTCCCCGTTCGAGCAGTACTTC. Its translation: CASSSPFEQYF. The V gene is TRBV6-5, the J gene TRBJ2-7, with unresolved D. CDR3 length: 11 amino acids. Trimming cost V 4 bases and J 6 bases, with 7 bases left between them. Germline V gene lookup returns CDR1 MNHEY and CDR2 SVGAGI.

The V gene is TRBV6-1, the J gene TRBJ2-5; the match to TRBD1 covers 7 bases. Germline V gene lookup returns CDR1 MNHNS and CDR2 SASEGT. V shed 4 bases, J shed 5 bases, and the junction held 13 bases outside the gene matches. The CDR3 totals 16 residues. The CDR3 reads CASSAIGTAGWETQYF. The CDR3 DNA reads TGTGCCAGCAGTGCAATCGGGACAGCCGGGTGGGAGACCCAGTACTTC.

V is TRBV5-1 and J is TRBJ1-2, with D possibly being TRBD1 (5 bases). CDR3 length: 15 residues. CDR1 and CDR2 from the germline V gene are SGHRS and YFSETQ. The V end was cut by 6 bases, the J end by 7 bases, with 22 bases between. This CDR3 reads CASTDPNGGRGGYTF. DNA of the CDR3: TGCGCCAGCACGGACCCGAACGGGGGAAGAGGTGGCTACACCTTC.

The V and J genes are TRBV10-1 and TRBJ2-7; no clear D gene. V dropped 0 bases and J dropped 2 bases, with 5 bases sitting between them. The length of the CDR3 is 13 residues. The germline CDR1 and CDR2 sequences are WNHNN and SYGVQD (reference sequence). The chain's CDR3 is CASSESATYEQYF. CDR3 coding DNA: TGCGCCAGCAGTGAGTCGGCAACCTACGAGCAGTACTTC.

This sequence joins TRBV7-9 and TRBJ1-1; D possibly corresponds to TRBD1 (6 bases). The CDR3 extends over 13 amino acids. V gave up 5 bases and J gave up 5 bases, with 12 bases separating them. Germline CDR1 SEHNR, CDR2 FQNEAQ (reference sequence). CDR3 sequence (DNA): TGTGCCAGCAGCCCACGACAGGAAACTGAAGCTTTCTTT. It encodes CASSPRQETEAFF.

This clone showed up just a few times. V and J are TRBV21-1 and TRBJ2-1; the table's D call of TRBD2 was not tested on the DNA. TRBV21-1 is deemed a pseudogene. The CDR3 is made up of 15 amino acids. DNA of the CDR3: TGTGCCAGCAGCAAAGTCAGCGCCGGTCACAATGAGCAGTTCTTC. Encoded protein: CASSKVSAGHNEQFF.

The rearrangement links TRBV30 to TRBJ2-7, with TRBD1 identical over 11 bases. The CDR3 covers 13 residues. Trimming at V came to 3 bases and at J to 6 bases, leaving 4 bases not matched to a gene. Germline loops: CDR1 GTSNPN, CDR2 SVGIG (reference sequence). In DNA, the CDR3 is TGTGCCTGGAGGGGACAGGGGGACGGCGAGCAGTACTTC. Amino acids: CAWRGQGDGEQYF.

This clone appeared a few times. The V gene is TRBV7-9, the J gene TRBJ2-7; TRBD2 might be the D (7 bases). The CDR3 is 16 amino acids. Germline V lookup: CDR1 SEHNR, CDR2 FQNEAQ (reference sequence). Deletions cut 5 bases from V and 0 bases from J, with 17 bases between. The CDR3 here is CASSRGGGPSSYEQYF. CDR3 in DNA: TGTGCCAGCAGCAGAGGGGGGGGCCCAAGCTCCTACGAGCAGTACTTC.

The chain has TRBV11-2 and TRBJ1-4; D not resolved. Trimming removed 5 bases from V and 6 bases from J, with 16 bases in between. This CDR3 is built from 15 residues. In germline, CDR1 is SGHAT, CDR2 FQNNGV. CDR3 sequence reads: CASSASWVEDEKLFF. CDR3 coding DNA: TGTGCCAGCAGCGCCTCTTGGGTAGAGGATGAAAAACTGTTTTTT.

This clone was seen a handful of times. V and J are TRBV5-1 and TRBJ1-4; a weak D match, TRBD1 (5 bases). V gave up 3 bases and J gave up 5 bases, with 17 bases separating them. The germline V gene has CDR1 SGHRS and CDR2 YFSETQ. The CDR3 extends over 16 amino acids. The chain's CDR3 is CASSWTRTRGNEKLFF. CDR3 sequence (DNA): TGCGCCAGCAGCTGGACAAGGACAAGGGGAAATGAAAAACTGTTTTTT. Together with reference TRBV5-1 and TRBJ1-4, the CDR3 gives the full variable domain: KAGVTQTPRYLIKTRGQQVTLSCSPISGHRSVSWYQQTPGQGLQFLFEYFSETQRNKGNFPGRFSGRQFSNSRSEMNVSTLELGDSALYLCASSWTRTRGNEKLFFGSGTQLSVL.

The chain uses TRBV5-5 and TRBJ2-1; TRBD1 aligns across 8 bases. Trimming took 0 bases from V and 13 from J; bases not matched to a gene: 9. The germline V gene encodes CDR1 SGHKS and CDR2 YYEKEE (reference sequence). The CDR3 runs 14 residues. The CDR3: CASSLEGTGFLQFF. The CDR3 nucleotides are TGTGCCAGCAGCTTGGAGGGGACAGGATTCCTACAGTTCTTC. Using reference TRBV5-5 and TRBJ2-1 for the parts outside the CDR3, the full variable domain is DAGVTQSPTHLIKTRGQQVTLRCSPISGHKSVSWYQQVLGQGPQFIFQYYEKEERGRGNFPDRFSARQFPNYSSELNVNALLLGDSALYLCASSLEGTGFLQFFGPGTRLTVL.

The chain joins TRBV4-1 to TRBJ2-3, with 13 bases fitting TRBD2. The CDR3 runs 17 residues. Losses at the gene ends were 1 base for V and 5 bases for J; bases not matched to a gene: 6. Germline CDR1 is MGHRA and CDR2 is YSYEKL. In DNA form, the CDR3 reads TGCGCCAGCAGCCAAGGAGGACTAGCGGGAGTGGGAGATACGCAGTATTTT. Protein: CASSQGGLAGVGDTQYF.

This chain uses TRBV19 with TRBJ2-2; 14 positions agree with TRBD2. There are 19 residues in the CDR3. Germline V gene sequence: CDR1 LNHDA, CDR2 SQIVND (reference sequence). With V trimmed by 1 base and J by 10 bases, 14 bases remained unmatched. The CDR3 nucleotides are TGTGCCAGTAGTATAGTTCAACCGGGACTAGCGGGAGAACAGAAGGAGCTGTTTTTT. Translating it yields CASSIVQPGLAGEQKELFF.

V gene TRBV4-1 combines with J gene TRBJ2-1; TRBD2 matches at 8 bases. The germline CDR1 and CDR2 sequences are MGHRA and YSYEKL. There are 17 residues in the CDR3. V gave up 1 base and J gave up 8 bases; unmatched junction bases: 13. The DNA for the CDR3 is TGCGCCAGCAGCCAAGTCCCGTCGGGAGGGGAGGGCGATGAGCAGTTCTTC. Its protein product is CASSQVPSGGEGDEQFF.

The V gene is TRBV5-1, the J gene TRBJ1-1, with D hard to call. V lost 1 base and J lost 4, with 8 bases in between. The CDR3 extends over 13 amino acids. Per the germline V gene, CDR1 is SGHRS and CDR2 is YFSETQ. This chain's CDR3 is CASSLSGGTEAFF. The CDR3, as DNA: TGCGCCAGCAGCTTGTCGGGTGGCACTGAAGCTTTCTTT.

The rearrangement uses TRBV4-2 and TRBJ2-2, with D possibly TRBD2 on 5 matching bases. CDR1 is LGHNA, CDR2 YNFKEQ, per germline. CDR3 size: 17 residues. V was clipped by 0 bases and J by 2 bases, with 13 bases between them. The CDR3 sequence: CASSQEVGVGNTGELFF. DNA for the CDR3: TGTGCCAGCAGCCAAGAAGTGGGAGTGGGAAACACCGGGGAGCTGTTTTTT.

This sequence joins TRBV15 and TRBJ1-2; D is undetermined. Germline V CDR1 and CDR2: LNHNV, YYDKDF (reference sequence). CDR3 size: 13 residues. V gave up 4 bases and J gave up 4 bases, with 10 bases separating them. The CDR3 loop is CATSTGGSYGYTF. The CDR3 DNA reads TGTGCCACCAGCACAGGAGGAAGCTATGGCTACACCTTC.

J is TRBJ1-1 and V is TRBV10-3; possibly TRBD1 for D (5 bases). The CDR3 loop spans 14 amino acids. CDR1 ENHRY and CDR2 SYGVKD come from the germline V gene. Trimming cost V 0 bases and J 5 bases, with 10 bases left between them. The CDR3 is CAISESQGVTEAFF. CDR3 nucleotides: TGTGCCATCAGTGAGTCGCAAGGGGTAACTGAAGCTTTCTTT.

The rearrangement uses TRBV2 and TRBJ1-4; tentatively, D is TRBD1 (6 bases). This CDR3 is built from 13 residues. The germline CDR1 and CDR2 sequences are SNHLY and FYNNEI. V was trimmed by 6 bases and J by 8 bases, leaving 13 bases between them. The CDR3 DNA reads TGTGCCAGCAGCCCCGGGACAAGGGAAAAACTGTTTTTT. Protein product: CASSPGTREKLFF.

The rearrangement uses TRBV2 and TRBJ2-7; D remains ambiguous. Germline CDR1 is SNHLY and CDR2 is FYNNEI. This CDR3 is built from 12 residues. V shed 4 bases and J shed 3 bases, with 7 bases lying between them. In DNA, the CDR3 is TGTGCCAGCAGTGTTGTCGGCTACGAGCAGTACTTC. The encoded protein is CASSVVGYEQYF.